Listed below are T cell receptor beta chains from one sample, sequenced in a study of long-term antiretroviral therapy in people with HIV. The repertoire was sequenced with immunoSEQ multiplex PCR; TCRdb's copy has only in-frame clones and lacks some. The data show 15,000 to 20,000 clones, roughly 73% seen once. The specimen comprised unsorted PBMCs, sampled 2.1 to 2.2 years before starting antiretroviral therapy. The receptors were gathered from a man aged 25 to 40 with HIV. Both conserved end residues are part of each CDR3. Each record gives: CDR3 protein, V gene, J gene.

CDR3aa: CASSDSNSGGGNEQFF; v_gene: TRBV6-4; j_gene: TRBJ2-1
CDR3aa: CASSTWPTGQGNEQYF; v_gene: TRBV28; j_gene: TRBJ2-7
CDR3aa: CASSLEGGASVEQYF; v_gene: TRBV7-3; j_gene: TRBJ2-7
CDR3aa: CASSQEFGGRDEQYF; v_gene: TRBV4-1; j_gene: TRBJ2-7
CDR3aa: CASSKPSGVTDTQYF; v_gene: TRBV19; j_gene: TRBJ2-3
CDR3aa: CASGQVLDQPQHF; v_gene: TRBV4-1; j_gene: TRBJ1-5
CDR3aa: CASSSKQVYGYTF; v_gene: TRBV11-2; j_gene: TRBJ1-2
CDR3aa: CASSTTGLLGSYTF; v_gene: TRBV28; j_gene: TRBJ1-2
CDR3aa: CASSYRSAGNNEQFF; v_gene: TRBV10-2; j_gene: TRBJ2-1
CDR3aa: CASSRDRVNQPQHF; v_gene: TRBV6-5; j_gene: TRBJ1-5
CDR3aa: CASSEVASGSLEQYF; v_gene: TRBV10-2; j_gene: TRBJ2-7
CDR3aa: CASSPEMDQPQHF; v_gene: TRBV5-1; j_gene: TRBJ1-5
CDR3aa: CASTADYNEQFF; v_gene: TRBV7-9; j_gene: TRBJ2-1
CDR3aa: CASSVLGEGNTEAFF; v_gene: TRBV9; j_gene: TRBJ1-1
CDR3aa: CASSLGHDYGYTF; v_gene: TRBV27; j_gene: TRBJ1-2
CDR3aa: CASRVSGSGETQYF; v_gene: TRBV6-5; j_gene: TRBJ2-5
CDR3aa: CASSQEPSGNSYNEQFF; v_gene: TRBV4-2; j_gene: TRBJ2-1
CDR3aa: CASSLFRKRVGEQFF; v_gene: TRBV28; j_gene: TRBJ2-1
CDR3aa: CASSRGEVGYEQYF; v_gene: TRBV18; j_gene: TRBJ2-7
CDR3aa: CASSPPSLPSYEQYF; v_gene: TRBV18; j_gene: TRBJ2-7
CDR3aa: CASSQVIGSSYNEQFF; v_gene: TRBV14; j_gene: TRBJ2-1
CDR3aa: CASSSTTFSYEQYF; v_gene: TRBV7-8; j_gene: TRBJ2-7
CDR3aa: CASWSGRSTDTQYF; v_gene: TRBV10-2; j_gene: TRBJ2-3
CDR3aa: CASGLVPGEQFF; v_gene: TRBV12-5; j_gene: TRBJ2-1
CDR3aa: CASSPRVQGSPLHF; v_gene: TRBV7-3; j_gene: TRBJ1-6
CDR3aa: CASSITGSHEQYF; v_gene: TRBV19; j_gene: TRBJ2-7
CDR3aa: CASSSGLVHDEQFF; v_gene: TRBV7-9; j_gene: TRBJ2-1
CDR3aa: CASSSLGLAGAGELFF; v_gene: TRBV7-8; j_gene: TRBJ2-2
CDR3aa: CASSFPGTSGHYEQYF; v_gene: TRBV27; j_gene: TRBJ2-7